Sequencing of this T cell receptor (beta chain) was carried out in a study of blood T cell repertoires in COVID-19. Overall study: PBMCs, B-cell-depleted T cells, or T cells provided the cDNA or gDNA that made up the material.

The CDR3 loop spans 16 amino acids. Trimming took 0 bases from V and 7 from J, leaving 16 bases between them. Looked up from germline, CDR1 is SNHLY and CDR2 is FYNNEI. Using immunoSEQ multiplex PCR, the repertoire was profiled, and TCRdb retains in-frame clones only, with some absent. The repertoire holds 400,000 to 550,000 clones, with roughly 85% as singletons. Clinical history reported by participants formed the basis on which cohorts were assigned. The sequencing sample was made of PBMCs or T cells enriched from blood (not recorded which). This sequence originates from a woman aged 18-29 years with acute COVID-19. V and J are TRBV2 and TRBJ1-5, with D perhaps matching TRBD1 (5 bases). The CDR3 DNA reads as TGTGCCAGCAGTGAAGCGCTTCGGGGGTCCGGGCAGCCCCAGCATTTT. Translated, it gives CASSEALRGSGQPQHF.